This TCR beta chain was profiled in a study of cytomegalovirus exposure and HLA in healthy donors. On the study more broadly: A subsequent analysis stated that the roughly 120 validation repertoires were run on the same platform as the roughly 670 first-cohort repertoires. Whole-study findings and limits: Researchers counted about 150 TCR beta chains as cytomegalovirus-associated.

In the case of this clone: Its antigen is unknown.

Germline CDR1 reads LGHNA; CDR2 reads YSLEER. V shed 0 bases and J shed 6 bases, with 14 bases lying between them. The CDR3 covers 15 residues. The table came from immunoSEQ multiplex PCR; TCRdb's copy has only in-frame clones and leaves some out. Among 150,000 to 200,000 clones listed, roughly 90% were seen once. The specimen was PBMCs. The chain couples TRBV4-3 to TRBJ1-2; D is possibly TRBD1 (6 bases). This sequence originates from a woman between 25 and 40 years old in good health and CMV-seronegative. The CDR3 region is CASSQDSGAWDGYTF. CDR3 nucleotides: TGCGCCAGCAGCCAAGATTCGGGGGCCTGGGATGGCTACACCTTC.